The sequence of this T cell receptor (beta chain) was determined in a study of cytomegalovirus exposure and HLA in healthy donors. Study summary: Both the 95 to 150 validation repertoires and the roughly 620 first-cohort repertoires used the same platform, as reported by a later analysis.

Produced via immunoSEQ multiplex PCR; TCRdb's table is partial and in-frame only. The sample comprises 100,000 to 150,000 clones, about 96% of which are singletons, and 1.7% rests with the top ten. Trimming left V 7 bases short and J 5 bases short, with 9 bases between. The CDR3 is made up of 12 amino acids. The germline CDR1 and CDR2 sequences are MNHNY and SVGAGI (reference sequence). The sequencing sample was made of PBMCs. This receptor was taken from a man between 18 and 29 years old in good health and CMV-seronegative. The rearrangement uses TRBV6-6 and TRBJ1-5; maybe TRBD1 (5 bases). Here the CDR3 reads CASTRGDQPQHF. CDR3 bases: TGTGCCAGCACCCGGGGGGATCAGCCCCAGCATTTT.